This TCR beta chain appears in the sequencing data of a study of PD-1 blockade in classical Hodgkin lymphoma. As for this clone: Its target is not known.

General study results and limits: TCR diversity rose significantly by C4D1 in CD4+ but not CD8+ cells. The causes of the repertoire differences, possibly disease activity or prior therapy, remain undefined.

Data came from immunoSEQ multiplex PCR; TCRdb stores just in-frame clones and leaves some out. The table has roughly 52,000 clones, about nine tenths seen once. As for time point: cycle 4 day 1 (C4D1), after less than 7 weeks of nivolumab. In every patient, relapse followed autologous stem cell transplantation, while exposure to brentuximab vedotin differed. Germline lookup yields CDR1 SGHNT and CDR2 YYREEE (reference sequence). V was shortened by 6 bases and J by 1 base, with 10 bases between the two germline ends. The CDR3 is made up of 13 amino acids. Sample: peripheral blood mononuclear cells (PBMCs), taken before the fourth cycle of nivolumab. The sequence derives from a human donor with classical Hodgkin lymphoma. This sequence joins TRBV5-4 and TRBJ1-1; D uncertain. This CDR3 reads CASNRAGNTEAFF. CDR3 DNA sequence: TGTGCCAGCAACCGTGCGGGGAACACTGAAGCTTTCTTT. The variable domain in full, with the rest retrieved from reference TRBV5-4 and TRBJ1-1, is ETGVTQSPTHLIKTRGQQVTLRCSSQSGHNTVSWYQQALGQGPQFIFQYYREEENGRGNFPPRFSGLQFPNYSSELNVNALELDDSALYLCASNRAGNTEAFFGQGTRLTVV.